The 27 T cell receptor beta chains below come from one sample, sequenced in a study of shared T cell receptors in the human thymus. Sequenced by immunoSEQ multiplex PCR; TCRdb stores in-frame clones only, minus some. The table includes around 340,000 clones, 85% to 95% detected once. The sequencing input was thymocytes. Receptor source: a human donor.

This clone showed up just once. The J gene is TRBJ2-1, the V gene TRBV7-2; 10 bases map to TRBD2. Unmatched junction bases numbered 15, after V lost 5 bases and J lost 8 bases. Germline values: CDR1 SGHTA, CDR2 FQGNSA. This CDR3 has 17 amino acids. The CDR3 nucleotides read TGTGCCAGCAGCCCCAGACCTAGCGGGAGTTCCCCCTATGAGCAGTTCTTC. It specifies CASSPRPSGSSPYEQFF. The full variable domain, in which reference TRBV7-2 and TRBJ2-1 provide the parts outside the CDR3, is GAGVSQSPSNKVTEKGKDVELRCDPISGHTALYWYRQSLGQGLEFLIYFQGNSAPDKSGLPSDRFSAERTGGSVSTLTIQRTQQEDSAVYLCASSPRPSGSSPYEQFFGPGTRLTVL.

The gene calls are TRBV7-9 and TRBJ1-3; possibly TRBD1 for D (6 bases). Germline CDR1 reads SEHNR; CDR2 reads FQNEAQ (reference sequence). This CDR3 has 17 residues. V was clipped by 5 bases and J by 4 bases, with 21 bases between them. CDR3 in DNA: TGTGCCAGCAGCCCTCATTCCGGGGGGCGCAGGGGAAACACCATATATTTT. This codes for CASSPHSGGRRGNTIYF.

The chain has TRBV27 and TRBJ2-1; TRBD2 matches 10 bases. Germline CDR1 MNHEY, CDR2 SMNVEV (reference sequence). This CDR3 spans 18 amino acids. The V segment lost 5 bases and the J segment 8 bases; nucleotides outside the gene matches: 18. For the CDR3, the DNA is TGTGCCAGCAGTCACCAGCCTAGCGGGAGAGGGGGTAACCATGAGCAGTTCTTC. Protein product: CASSHQPSGRGGNHEQFF.

CDR3 protein: CASSNGQGKTREQYF. The CDR3, as DNA: TGTGCCAGCAGCAACGGACAGGGAAAGACTCGCGAGCAGTACTTC. This chain joins TRBV11-2 and TRBJ2-7; 8 bases are shared with TRBD1. J gave up 6 bases and V 5 bases, and 12 bases lay outside the gene matches. The CDR3 runs to 15 residues. The germline CDR1 and CDR2 sequences are SGHAT and FQNNGV.

V and J are TRBV6-4 and TRBJ2-2; possibly TRBD2 for D (6 bases). V shed 4 bases and J shed 7 bases, with 16 bases lying between them. CDR3 size: 15 residues. From germline, CDR1 is MRHNA and CDR2 SNTAGT. The chain's CDR3 is CASSVTPRGIGELFF. The CDR3 coding sequence is TGTGCCAGCAGTGTGACTCCCCGGGGGATCGGGGAGCTGTTTTTT.

The chain carries TRBV6-5 and TRBJ1-2; D might be TRBD1 (5 bases). The CDR3 has 15 residues. Between the trimmed V and J ends, which lost 7 bases and 0 bases, there was a span of 15 bases. Germline CDR1 is MNHEY and CDR2 is SVGAGI. The CDR3 reads CASTRQLHPNYGYTF. DNA for the CDR3: TGTGCCAGCACAAGACAGTTACATCCTAACTATGGCTACACCTTC.

The rearrangement uses TRBV12-1 and TRBJ2-4; the tabulated D call, TRBD2, remains unverified against the DNA. TRBV12-1 is an annotated pseudogene. The CDR3 is 22 residues long. Written as DNA, the CDR3 is TGTGCCAGCAGCTTTGCCTCAAGAAAGGCTAGCGGGAGAAGAATAACCAAAAACATTCAGTACTTC. The encoded protein is CASSFASRKASGRRITKNIQYF.

The chain uses TRBV27 and TRBJ2-3; 7 nucleotides agree with TRBD1. CDR3 length: 19 amino acids. Looked up from germline, CDR1 is MNHEY and CDR2 is SMNVEV (reference sequence). J lost 1 base, V lost 5 bases, and 18 bases had no gene match. For the CDR3, the DNA is TGTGCCAGCAGTCCCCAGTGTCGGAAGGGGGCGCCCGGCACAGATACGCAGTATTTT. Protein: CASSPQCRKGAPGTDTQYF.

The chain couples TRBV7-3 to TRBJ2-7; 7 bases align to TRBD1. The trim removed 5 bases at V and 4 bases at J, leaving 11 bases unmatched. Germline V gives CDR1 SGHTA, CDR2 FQGTGA. The CDR3 runs to 15 residues. The CDR3 DNA is TGTGCCAGCAGCATCCTACCGGGACAGTCTTACGAGCAGTACTTC. This sequence encodes CASSILPGQSYEQYF.

The chain joins TRBV1 to TRBJ2-3; the D call in the table, TRBD2, was not verified against the DNA. TRBV1 is designated a pseudogene. The CDR3 has 18 amino acids. DNA for the CDR3: TGCACCAGCAGCCAAGATAGGGGACTAGCGGAGCCCACAGATACGCAGTATTTT. Translated, it gives CTSSQDRGLAEPTDTQYF.

The CDR3 coding sequence is TGTGCCAGCAGAACGGACAGGGGAAGCTATGGCTACACCTTC. Amino acids: CASRTDRGSYGYTF. V and J are TRBV6-4 and TRBJ1-2, with 9 bases identical to TRBD1. Looked up from germline, CDR1 is MRHNA and CDR2 is SNTAGT. The CDR3 has 14 amino acids. With V trimmed by 6 bases and J by 4 bases, 6 bases remained unmatched.

This chain joins TRBV29-1 and TRBJ2-3; no definite D call. Germline CDR1 reads SQVTM; CDR2 reads ANQGSEA. Trimming took off 4 bases at V and 10 bases at J, with 18 bases between the two ends. The CDR3 is 13 residues long. The CDR3, as DNA: TGCAGCGTTGTTTTCACTTCTGCGGATGCGCAGTATTTT. It encodes CSVVFTSADAQYF.

V and J are TRBV2 and TRBJ2-1; D ambiguous. The CDR3 is made up of 10 amino acids. In germline, CDR1 is SNHLY, CDR2 FYNNEI. The V end lost 7 bases, the J end lost 4 bases, and 2 bases lay between the germline ends. The chain's CDR3 is CASTYNEQFF. The CDR3 DNA sequence: TGTGCCAGCACGTACAATGAGCAGTTCTTC. Using reference TRBV2 and TRBJ2-1 for the parts outside the CDR3, the full variable domain is EPEVTQTPSHQVTQMGQEVILRCVPISNHLYFYWYRQILGQKVEFLVSFYNNEISEKSEIFDDQFSVERPDGSNFTLKIRSTKLEDSAMYFCASTYNEQFFGPGTRLTVL.

The chain couples TRBV11-2 to TRBJ1-1, with D maybe TRBD1 (5 bases). Germline lookup yields CDR1 SGHAT and CDR2 FQNNGV. The CDR3 extends over 14 amino acids. Trimming left V 2 bases short and J 4 bases short, with 11 bases between. The CDR3 DNA reads TGTGCCAGCAGCTTAACGAGGGGTTCCACTGAAGCTTTCTTT. Translation: CASSLTRGSTEAFF.

This clone was detected only once. This chain links TRBV11-3 with TRBJ2-7; a weak D match, TRBD2 (6 bases). The CDR3 runs 16 residues. The V gene's germline CDR1 is SGHNT and CDR2 YENEEA. The germline V and J ends were trimmed by 5 bases and 4 bases, with 21 bases remaining between them. The CDR3 protein is CASSPGGARPNYEQYF. CDR3 DNA: TGTGCCAGCAGCCCAGGCGGGGCACGTCCCAATTACGAGCAGTACTTC. The whole variable domain, remainder taken from reference TRBV11-3 and TRBJ2-7, is EAGVVQSPRYKIIEKKQPVAFWCNPISGHNTLYWYLQNLGQGPELLIRYENEEAVDDSQLPKDRFSAERLKGVDSTLKIQPAELGDSAVYLCASSPGGARPNYEQYFGPGTRLTVT.

V gene TRBV6-5 combines with J gene TRBJ2-7; D gene ambiguous. Per the germline V gene, CDR1 is MNHEY and CDR2 is SVGAGI. Trimming removed 2 bases at V and 7 bases at J, with 6 bases between. This CDR3 contains 11 residues. DNA for the CDR3: TGTGCCAGCAGTTACGCTGAAGAGCAGTACTTC. This gives the protein CASSYAEEQYF.

The chain is built from TRBV19 and TRBJ2-5; perhaps TRBD2 as D (6 bases). The CDR3 length is 16 residues. The germline CDR1 and CDR2 sequences are LNHDA and SQIVND (reference sequence). Trimming removed 5 bases at V and 4 bases at J, with 20 bases between. As DNA, the CDR3 is TGTGCCAGTAGTCCCCAGGGACTCGAGTTCCCAGAGACCCAGTACTTC. This codes for CASSPQGLEFPETQYF.

This chain joins TRBV4-1 and TRBJ1-1; D not resolved. The CDR3 has 15 residues. From germline, CDR1 is MGHRA and CDR2 YSYEKL. Trimming took 0 bases from V and 4 from J, leaving 12 bases between them. CDR3 DNA: TGCGCCAGCAGCCAAGACATGGGGTCGCGCACTGAAGCTTTCTTT. It codes for CASSQDMGSRTEAFF.

This chain connects TRBV2 to TRBJ1-5; D may be TRBD1 (5 bases). Germline CDR1 SNHLY, CDR2 FYNNEI. CDR3 length equals 16 residues. The V end lost 4 bases, the J end lost 5 bases, and 18 bases lay between the germline ends. The CDR3 DNA reads as TGTGCCAGCAGTGCCCCGGCAGGGCGCAGGGATCAGCCCCAGCATTTT. It translates to CASSAPAGRRDQPQHF. Supplemented by reference TRBV2 and TRBJ1-5, the full variable domain reads EPEVTQTPSHQVTQMGQEVILRCVPISNHLYFYWYRQILGQKVEFLVSFYNNEISEKSEIFDDQFSVERPDGSNFTLKIRSTKLEDSAMYFCASSAPAGRRDQPQHFGDGTRLSIL.

V is TRBV28 and J is TRBJ1-3, with TRBD1 matching over 9 bases. The CDR3 covers 20 residues. J lost 2 bases, V lost 4 bases, and 18 bases had no gene match. Per germline, CDR1 MDHEN and CDR2 SYDVKM. CDR3 DNA sequence: TGTGCCAGCAGTTGGACAGGGGAGGGGAGCAAGAGATGGACTGGAAACACCATATATTTT. This codes for CASSWTGEGSKRWTGNTIYF.

V gene TRBV2 combines with J gene TRBJ2-7; no definite D call. The CDR3 extends over 15 amino acids. V dropped 6 bases and J dropped 2 bases, with 17 bases sitting between them. Germline V gene sequence: CDR1 SNHLY, CDR2 FYNNEI. CDR3 sequence (DNA): TGTGCCAGCAGGGCCCCGGGCTCAAACCCCTACGAGCAGTACTTC. Translated: CASRAPGSNPYEQYF.

The genes are TRBV11-2 and TRBJ2-5; possibly TRBD1 for D (6 bases). Trimming shortened V by 1 base and J by 5 bases, and 17 bases separated the two germline ends. Germline loops: CDR1 SGHAT, CDR2 FQNNGV. This CDR3 has 16 residues. CDR3 DNA sequence: TGTGCCAGCAGCTTAGGGGTCGAGGGGGAAGGGGAGACCCAGTACTTC. Amino acids: CASSLGVEGEGETQYF.

The chain couples TRBV23-1 to TRBJ2-3; D perhaps matches TRBD1 (6 bases). TRBV23-1 is identified as an open reading frame with a role that is uncertain. This CDR3 comprises 17 residues. Trimming shortened V by 4 bases and J by 2 bases, and 19 bases separated the two germline ends. The CDR3 protein is CASSRSRAGESTDTQYF. The CDR3 DNA reads TGCGCCAGCAGTCGTTCGAGAGCAGGGGAATCCACAGATACGCAGTATTTT.

The chain has TRBV5-6 and TRBJ2-1; no reliable D call. In germline, CDR1 is SGHDT, CDR2 YYEEEE. The CDR3 spans 16 residues. Trimming removed 4 bases at V and 6 bases at J, with 20 bases between. The CDR3 reads CASSPSDHSIGNEQFF. The CDR3 DNA reads TGTGCCAGCAGCCCCTCGGACCATTCCATCGGCAATGAGCAGTTCTTC. The whole variable domain, remainder taken from reference TRBV5-6 and TRBJ2-1, is DAGVTQSPTHLIKTRGQQVTLRCSPKSGHDTVSWYQQALGQGPQFIFQYYEEEERQRGNFPDRFSGHQFPNYSSELNVNALLLGDSALYLCASSPSDHSIGNEQFFGPGTRLTVL.

This clone was observed once. The V and J genes are TRBV30 and TRBJ1-3, with TRBD1 matching 8 bases. Germline loops: CDR1 GTSNPN, CDR2 SVGIG (reference sequence). The V gene end was trimmed by 4 bases and the J gene end by 4 bases; junction bases not matched to a gene: 6. The CDR3 totals 14 residues. CDR3 loop: CAWKDRESGNTIYF. In DNA, the CDR3 is TGTGCCTGGAAGGACAGGGAAAGCGGAAACACCATATATTTT.

The chain carries TRBV28 and TRBJ2-1; TRBD2 aligns across 16 bases. Trimming at V came to 4 bases and at J to 8 bases, leaving 11 bases not matched to a gene. The CDR3 is 18 amino acids. CDR1 is MDHEN, CDR2 SYDVKM, per germline. CDR3 sequence (DNA): TGTGCCAGCAGTTCGTTTACTCCGGGACTAGCGGGAGGGCATGAGCAGTTCTTC. This gives the protein CASSSFTPGLAGGHEQFF.

This chain connects TRBV7-2 to TRBJ2-1; TRBD2 matches 8 bases. Germline CDR1 and CDR2: SGHTA and FQGNSA. The CDR3 is made up of 16 amino acids. J was trimmed by 5 bases and V by 5 bases; bases with no gene match: 11. CDR3 sequence reads: CASSPSVVAGNNEQFF. In DNA form, the CDR3 reads TGTGCCAGCAGCCCCTCCGTGGTAGCGGGAAACAATGAGCAGTTCTTC.